This TCR beta chain was identified during a study of OX40 agonist ivuxolimab in advanced cancers. Study-level information: Three patients had partial responses: one hepatocellular carcinoma, two cutaneous melanoma. Whole-study findings and limits: Mean expanded clone counts were higher in CD8+ than CD4+ T cells. Partial responders receiving 0.1-3.0 mg/kg showed among the lowest clonal expansion.

Profiling relied on immunoSEQ multiplex PCR, and the TCRdb table lists in-frame clones only, not all of them. The sample shows under 85,000 clones, roughly 77% of them seen only once. As for this clone: Antigen specificity is unknown.

The investigators sampled blood at baseline, at cycle 4 day 1, and at cycle 7 day 1. Germline CDR1 SQVTM, CDR2 ANQGSEA. Deletions cut 6 bases from V and 5 bases from J, with 13 bases between. The CDR3 extends over 13 amino acids. The J gene is TRBJ2-2, the V gene TRBV29-1; tentatively, D is TRBD1 (6 bases). The sample was CD4+ or CD8+ T cells sorted from blood, taken in a trial of the OX40 agonist ivuxolimab. This sequence originates from an adult with an advanced solid tumor such as melanoma, head and neck, liver or kidney cancer. The CDR3 protein is CSVGPQGTGELFF. The CDR3 DNA reads as TGCAGCGTGGGTCCGCAGGGGACCGGGGAGCTGTTTTTT.